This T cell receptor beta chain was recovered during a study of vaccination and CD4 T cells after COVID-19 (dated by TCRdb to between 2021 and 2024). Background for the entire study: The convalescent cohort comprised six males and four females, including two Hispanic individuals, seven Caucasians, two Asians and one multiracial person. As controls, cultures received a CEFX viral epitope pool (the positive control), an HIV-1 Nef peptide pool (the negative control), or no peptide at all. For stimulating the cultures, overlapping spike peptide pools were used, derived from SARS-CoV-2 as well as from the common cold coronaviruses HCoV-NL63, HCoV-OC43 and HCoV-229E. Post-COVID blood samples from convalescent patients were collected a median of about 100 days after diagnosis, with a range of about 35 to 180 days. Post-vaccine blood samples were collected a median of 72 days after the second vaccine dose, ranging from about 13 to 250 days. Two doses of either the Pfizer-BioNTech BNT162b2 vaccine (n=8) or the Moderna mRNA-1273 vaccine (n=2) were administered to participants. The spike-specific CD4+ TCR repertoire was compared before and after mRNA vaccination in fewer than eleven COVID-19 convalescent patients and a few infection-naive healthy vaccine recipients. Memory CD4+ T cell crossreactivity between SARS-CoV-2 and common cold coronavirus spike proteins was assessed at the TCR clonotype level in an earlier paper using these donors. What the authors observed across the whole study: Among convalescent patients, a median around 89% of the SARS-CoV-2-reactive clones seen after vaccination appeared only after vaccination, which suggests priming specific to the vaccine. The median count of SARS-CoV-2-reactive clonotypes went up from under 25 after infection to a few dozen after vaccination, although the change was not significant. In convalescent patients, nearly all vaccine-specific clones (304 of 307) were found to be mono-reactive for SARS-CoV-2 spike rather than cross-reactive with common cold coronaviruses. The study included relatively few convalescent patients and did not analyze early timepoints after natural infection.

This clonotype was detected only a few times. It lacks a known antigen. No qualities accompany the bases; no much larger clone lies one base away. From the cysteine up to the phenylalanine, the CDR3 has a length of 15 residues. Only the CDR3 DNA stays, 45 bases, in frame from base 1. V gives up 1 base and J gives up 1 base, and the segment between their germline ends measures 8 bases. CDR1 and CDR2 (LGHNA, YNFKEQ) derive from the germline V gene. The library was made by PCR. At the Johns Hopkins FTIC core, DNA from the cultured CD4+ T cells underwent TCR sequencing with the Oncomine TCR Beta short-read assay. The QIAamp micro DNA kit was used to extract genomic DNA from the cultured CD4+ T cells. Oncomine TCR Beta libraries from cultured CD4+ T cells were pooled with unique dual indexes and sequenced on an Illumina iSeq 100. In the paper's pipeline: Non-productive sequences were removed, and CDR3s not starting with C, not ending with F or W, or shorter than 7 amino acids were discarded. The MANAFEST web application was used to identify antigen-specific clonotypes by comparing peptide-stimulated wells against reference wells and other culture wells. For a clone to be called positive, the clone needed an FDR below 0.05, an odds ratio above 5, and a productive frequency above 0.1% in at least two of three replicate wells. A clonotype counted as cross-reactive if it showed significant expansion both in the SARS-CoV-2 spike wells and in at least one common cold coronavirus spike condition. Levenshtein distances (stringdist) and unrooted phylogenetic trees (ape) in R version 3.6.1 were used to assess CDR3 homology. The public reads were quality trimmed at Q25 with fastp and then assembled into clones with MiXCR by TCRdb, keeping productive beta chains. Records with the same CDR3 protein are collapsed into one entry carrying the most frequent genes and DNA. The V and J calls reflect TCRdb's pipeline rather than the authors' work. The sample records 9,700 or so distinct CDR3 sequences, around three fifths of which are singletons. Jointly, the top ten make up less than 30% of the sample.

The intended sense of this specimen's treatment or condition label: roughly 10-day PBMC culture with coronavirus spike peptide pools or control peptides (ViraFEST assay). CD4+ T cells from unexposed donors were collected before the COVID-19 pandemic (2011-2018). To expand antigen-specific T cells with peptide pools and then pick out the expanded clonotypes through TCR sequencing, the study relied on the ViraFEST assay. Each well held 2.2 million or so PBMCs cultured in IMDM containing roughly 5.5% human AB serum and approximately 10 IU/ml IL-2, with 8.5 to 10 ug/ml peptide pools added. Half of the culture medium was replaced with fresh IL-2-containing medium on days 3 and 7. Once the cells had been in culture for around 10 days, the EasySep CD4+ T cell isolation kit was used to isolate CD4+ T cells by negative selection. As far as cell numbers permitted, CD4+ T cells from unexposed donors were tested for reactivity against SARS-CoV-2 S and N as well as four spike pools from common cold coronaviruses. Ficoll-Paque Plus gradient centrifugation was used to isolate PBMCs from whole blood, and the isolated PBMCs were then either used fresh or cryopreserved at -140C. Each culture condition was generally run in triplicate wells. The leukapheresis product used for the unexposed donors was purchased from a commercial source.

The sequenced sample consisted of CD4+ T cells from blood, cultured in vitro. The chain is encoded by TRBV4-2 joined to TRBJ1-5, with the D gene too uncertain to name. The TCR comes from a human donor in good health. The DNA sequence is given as TGTGCCAGCAGCCAAGGGAACCCCAGCAATCAGCCCCAGCATTTT. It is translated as CASSQGNPSNQPQHF.